The 5 T cell receptor beta chains listed next were all sequenced from one sample in a study of T cells after yellow fever vaccination. TCRdb re-called the 5' RACE reads with MiXCR, one entry per CDR3 protein. The table records about 400,000 distinct CDR3 sequences, roughly 12% of them present only once. The source was PBMCs, collected on the day of the first yellow fever vaccination. These receptors came from a man aged 18 to 30 who received the YFV17D yellow fever vaccine.

This clonotype has only a few counts. The chain combines TRBV6-1 with TRBJ2-1; D possibly corresponds to TRBD1 (6 bases). The CDR3 totals 14 residues. The V and J ends lost 5 bases and 7 bases respectively, with 15 bases between them. Germline values: CDR1 MNHNS, CDR2 SASEGT. The CDR3 region has the DNA TGTGCCAGCAGTAAAACAGGGTTCTCTAATGAGCAGTTCTTC. It encodes CASSKTGFSNEQFF.

This clonotype was detected many times. The V and J genes are TRBV29-1 and TRBJ1-2; no firm D call. Germline assignment: CDR1 SQVTM and CDR2 ANQGSEA. This CDR3 is 12 amino acids long. V lost 3 bases and J lost 7, with 12 bases in between. In DNA form, the CDR3 reads TGCAGCGTTGACGACGGAATGGGTGGCTACACCTTC. This sequence encodes CSVDDGMGGYTF.

The chain employs TRBV4-3 and TRBJ2-1; 8 positions agree with TRBD2. With 0 bases clipped from V and 5 bases from J, the junction kept 18 bases outside the gene matches. Germline assignment: CDR1 LGHNA and CDR2 YSLEER. This CDR3 has 20 residues. The CDR3 is CASSQDYSGIGRGGNNEQFF. The CDR3 region has the DNA TGCGCCAGCAGCCAAGATTATTCAGGGATCGGACGGGGGGGAAACAATGAGCAGTTCTTC.

The chain links TRBV5-1 to TRBJ2-6, with TRBD1 matching over 7 bases. V shed 0 bases and J 3 bases; nucleotides not matched to a gene: 6. Looked up from germline, CDR1 is SGHRS and CDR2 is YFSETQ. The CDR3 is made up of 17 amino acids. CDR3 protein: CASSLGARGNGANVLTF. The CDR3, as DNA: TGCGCCAGCAGCTTGGGGGCCAGGGGGAATGGGGCCAACGTCCTGACTTTC.

Comment on this clonotype: Compared with germline, one end of the junction differs, possibly owing to a read error. CDR3 in amino acids: CASSQQGVFYEEYF. Here the CDR3 DNA reads TGCGCCAGCAGCCAACAGGGGGTTTTCTACGAGGAGTACTTC. The J gene is TRBJ2-7, the V gene TRBV5-1; 8 bases fit TRBD1. Germline V gene lookup returns CDR1 SGHRS and CDR2 YFSETQ. The CDR3 sequence is 14 residues long.